Presented here are 14 T cell receptor beta chains from one specimen sequenced in a study of persistence of HIV-infected CD4 T cells. An overlapping HIV-1 Gag peptide pool stimulated these cells at 0.95 to 1 ug/peptide/mL. CD40L-negative CD69-negative CD45RO-high memory CD4+ T cells were sorted as populations depleted of antigen-responding cells. The libraries were made with immunoSEQ version 4 in survey mode. TCRdb's table, derived via immunoSEQ multiplex PCR, lists solely in-frame clones and lacks some. The table lists some 40,000 clones, over 75% of them singletons. Their recognized antigens are unknown. The sequences come from cultured CD4+ T cells from PBMCs, collected from a patient who received antiretroviral therapy. The receptors come from an adult with HIV. The donor label of this sample is uncertain.

J is TRBJ2-7 and V is TRBV5-1; TRBD1 is a possible D gene (6 bases). This CDR3 comprises 15 residues. With 0 bases removed from V and 5 bases from J, the gap between germline ends came to 15 bases. CDR1 SGHRS and CDR2 YFSETQ come from the germline V gene. This CDR3 is CASSLGQEPIHEQYF. The DNA for the CDR3 is TGCGCCAGCAGCTTGGGACAGGAGCCTATCCACGAGCAGTACTTC.

This chain uses TRBV5-1 with TRBJ2-1; D is unresolved. V lost 0 bases and J lost 4, with 8 bases in between. Germline values: CDR1 SGHRS, CDR2 YFSETQ. The CDR3 extends over 14 amino acids. CDR3 in amino acids: CASSLAAIYNEQFF. For the CDR3, the DNA is TGCGCCAGCAGCTTGGCAGCAATATACAATGAGCAGTTCTTC.

In its sample, this clone was seen a few times. The CDR3 bases are TGTGCCAGCAGCCGTCGGACAATTGAAGCTTTCTTT. Amino acids: CASSRRTIEAFF. The rearrangement uses TRBV6-2 or TRBV6-3 and TRBJ1-1; a weak D match, TRBD1 (5 bases). The V end lost 6 bases, the J end lost 7 bases, and 12 bases lay between the germline ends. The germline gives CDR1 MNHEY, CDR2 SVGEGT. The CDR3 covers 12 residues.

There are a few counts of this clone. This chain joins TRBV28 and TRBJ2-6; 9 nucleotides agree with TRBD2. This CDR3 is built from 16 residues. Germline V gene lookup returns CDR1 MDHEN and CDR2 SYDVKM. The V segment lost 2 bases and the J segment 4 bases; nucleotides outside the gene matches: 3. CDR3 loop: CASSLAGGLGANVLTF. DNA of the CDR3: TGTGCCAGCAGTTTAGCGGGGGGGCTCGGGGCCAACGTCCTGACTTTC.

V usage is TRBV19 and J usage is TRBJ1-1; D gene unclear. CDR1 is LNHDA and CDR2 is SQIVND in the germline V gene (reference sequence). This CDR3 comprises 14 residues. V lost 3 bases and J 5 bases, leaving 13 bases between the germline ends. This CDR3 reads CASSIKFPGTEAFF. CDR3 nucleotides: TGTGCCAGTAGTATTAAGTTTCCTGGGACTGAAGCTTTCTTT.

This chain joins TRBV7-2 and TRBJ1-4, with 12 nucleotides matching TRBD1. V lost 5 bases to trimming and J lost 7 bases; unmatched junction nucleotides: 5. This CDR3 has 15 residues. CDR1 SGHTA and CDR2 FQGNSA come from the germline V gene. DNA of the CDR3: TGTGCCAGCAGCCCCCCGGGACAGGGGGCTGAAAAACTGTTTTTT. It translates to CASSPPGQGAEKLFF.

The chain couples TRBV5-1 to TRBJ2-3, with TRBD2 identical over 8 bases. The junction had 5 bases not matched to a gene; V was cut back by 2 bases and J by 3 bases. Germline CDR1 is SGHRS and CDR2 is YFSETQ. This CDR3 is built from 15 residues. CDR3 coding DNA: TGCGCCAGCAGCTTCCGGGGGGGCGGTACAGATACGCAGTATTTT. Translation: CASSFRGGGTDTQYF.

The chain joins TRBV18 to TRBJ2-7; 11 bases map to TRBD1. The length of the CDR3 is 14 residues. Trimming took 5 bases from V and 2 from J; bases not matched to a gene: 2. Germline V CDR1 and CDR2: KGHSH, LQKENI. As DNA, the CDR3 is TGTGCCAGCTCAGCGGGACAGGGGGCCTACGAGCAGTACTTC. Encoded protein: CASSAGQGAYEQYF.

This clone was seen only a few times. The V call is TRBV5-1, the J call TRBJ2-1; D may correspond to TRBD1 or TRBD2 (6 bases each). Germline loops: CDR1 SGHRS, CDR2 YFSETQ. CDR3 size: 15 residues. V lost 4 bases, J lost 3 bases, and 14 bases lay in between. CDR3 bases: TGCGCCAGCAGCCCGGGAGAGGGGGTCTACAATGAGCAGTTCTTC. Translation gives CASSPGEGVYNEQFF.

The chain carries TRBV20-1 and TRBJ1-3, with TRBD1 as a possible D gene (6 bases). CDR3 size: 11 residues. Germline V CDR1 and CDR2: DFQATT, SNEGSKA (reference sequence). The V gene lost 6 bases and the J gene lost 4 bases, with 7 bases spanning the gap. The CDR3 is CSAGQGNTIYF. As DNA, the CDR3 is TGCAGTGCCGGACAGGGAAACACCATATATTTT.

A note on this clone: Germline and junction disagree at one end, which may indicate a read error. The chain joins TRBV5-1 to TRBJ2-3; D may correspond to TRBD1 or TRBD2 (5 bases each). The length of the CDR3 is 14 residues. CDR1 and CDR2 (germline): SGHRS, YFSETQ. CDR3 bases: TGCGCCAGCAGCGAAGGGACCGAAACAGGTACGCAGTATTTT. Its translation: CASSEGTETGTQYF.

The chain has TRBV7-3 and TRBJ2-1; D is possibly TRBD1 (6 bases). CDR1 is SGHTA, CDR2 FQGTGA, per germline. The CDR3 covers 14 residues. V was shortened by 6 bases and J by 8 bases, with 17 bases between the two germline ends. The CDR3 spells CASSTGFLGDEQFF. The CDR3 nucleotides are TGTGCCAGCAGTACAGGGTTCCTTGGGGATGAGCAGTTCTTC.

V is TRBV6-6 and J is TRBJ1-4, with TRBD1 as a possible D gene (5 bases). Trimming cost V 7 bases and J 6 bases, with 12 bases left between them. CDR1 is MNHNY, CDR2 SVGAGI, per germline (reference sequence). There are 13 residues in the CDR3. CDR3 DNA sequence: TGTGCCAGCACCGACGGGGGTGATGAAAAACTGTTTTTT. This gives the protein CASTDGGDEKLFF.

In this sample, this clone turned up once. The chain has TRBV6-5 and TRBJ1-1, with D possibly being TRBD1 (5 bases). The CDR3 contains 15 residues. The V end was cut by 6 bases, the J end by 3 bases, with 17 bases between. Germline assignment: CDR1 MNHEY and CDR2 SVGAGI. The CDR3 DNA reads as TGTGCCAGCAGGCCGGGACCGCAAGGGCACACTGAAGCTTTCTTT. This sequence encodes CASRPGPQGHTEAFF.